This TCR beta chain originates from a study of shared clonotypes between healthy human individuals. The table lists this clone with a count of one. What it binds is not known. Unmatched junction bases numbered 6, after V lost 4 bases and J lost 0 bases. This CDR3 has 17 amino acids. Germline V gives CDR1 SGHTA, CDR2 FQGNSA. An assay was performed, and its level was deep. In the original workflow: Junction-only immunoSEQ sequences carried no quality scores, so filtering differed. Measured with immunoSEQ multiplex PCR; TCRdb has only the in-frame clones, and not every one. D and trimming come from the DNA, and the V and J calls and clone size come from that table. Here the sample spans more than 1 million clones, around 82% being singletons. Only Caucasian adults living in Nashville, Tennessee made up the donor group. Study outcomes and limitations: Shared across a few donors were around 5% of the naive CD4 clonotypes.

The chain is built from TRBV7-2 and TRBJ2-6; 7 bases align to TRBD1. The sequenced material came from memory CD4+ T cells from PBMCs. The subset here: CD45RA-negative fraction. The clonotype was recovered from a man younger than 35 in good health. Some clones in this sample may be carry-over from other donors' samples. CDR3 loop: CASSSRGSLSGANVLTF. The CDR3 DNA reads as TGTGCCAGCAGCTCCAGGGGGTCCCTCTCTGGGGCCAACGTCCTGACTTTC. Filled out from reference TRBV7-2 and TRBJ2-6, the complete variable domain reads GAGVSQSPSNKVTEKGKDVELRCDPISGHTALYWYRQSLGQGLEFLIYFQGNSAPDKSGLPSDRFSAERTGGSVSTLTIQRTQQEDSAVYLCASSSRGSLSGANVLTFGAGSRLTVL.